This T cell receptor (beta chain) emerged from a study of graft-versus-host responses after intestinal transplantation. Study summary: Transplants given to recipients were multivisceral, liver-intestinal, or isolated intestinal.

Note on this clone: What it binds is unknown.

Assay: immunoSEQ multiplex PCR; the TCRdb copy retains only in-frame clones and omits some. Of about 78,000 clones listed, roughly 90% are singletons. V was shortened by 7 bases and J by 4 bases, with 14 bases between the two germline ends. Germline-derived CDR1 and CDR2 are SNHLY and FYNNEI. The CDR3 consists of 14 residues. This TCR was recovered from a human donor who was the organ donor for an intestinal transplant. This chain joins TRBV2 and TRBJ2-1; D possibly corresponds to TRBD2 (6 bases). The sample was unstimulated CD8+ T cells sorted from spleen or lymph node cells, taken before transplant. Here the CDR3 DNA reads TGTGCCAGCACGGAGGGCGGGGAGTACAATGAGCAGTTCTTC. This translates into CASTEGGEYNEQFF.